The clone carrying this T cell receptor beta chain has at least ten counts. The antigen remains undetermined. TCRdb reprocessed the 5' RACE reads via MiXCR and lists one record per CDR3 protein. The profile shows approximately 630,000 distinct CDR3 sequences, under 8.5% of them singletons. The data derive from a study of identical twins. V lost 4 bases and J lost 6; bases outside the gene matches: 15. The length of the CDR3 is 18 residues. Germline assignment: CDR1 SGDLS and CDR2 YYNGEE. The study's findings and limits: In cord blood, abundant beta clonotypes had fewer insertions; memory showed no trend. Conclusions relied on cross-sectional statistical analysis, not following the same donors.

The sample also formed part of further work on yellow fever vaccine responses in identical twins.

The chain combines TRBV9 with TRBJ2-1; 11 nucleotides align to TRBD1. This receptor was obtained from a woman aged 18-29 years in good health. Sequences were obtained from PBMCs. CDR3 residues: CASSTKGQGGNDGNEQFF. The CDR3, as DNA: TGTGCCAGCAGCACCAAGGGACAGGGGGGAAATGATGGCAATGAGCAGTTCTTC.